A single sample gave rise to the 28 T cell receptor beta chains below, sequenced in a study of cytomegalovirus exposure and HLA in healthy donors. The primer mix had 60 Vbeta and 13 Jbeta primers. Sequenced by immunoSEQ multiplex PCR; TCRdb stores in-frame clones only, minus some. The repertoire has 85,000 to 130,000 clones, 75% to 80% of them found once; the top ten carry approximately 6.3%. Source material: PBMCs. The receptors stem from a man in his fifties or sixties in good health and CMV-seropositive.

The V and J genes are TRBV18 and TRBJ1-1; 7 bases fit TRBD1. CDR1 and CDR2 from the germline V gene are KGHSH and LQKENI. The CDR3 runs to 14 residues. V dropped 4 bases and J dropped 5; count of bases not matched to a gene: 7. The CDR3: CASSLATGRTEAFF. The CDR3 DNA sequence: TGTGCCAGCTCACTCGCGACAGGGAGGACTGAAGCTTTCTTT.

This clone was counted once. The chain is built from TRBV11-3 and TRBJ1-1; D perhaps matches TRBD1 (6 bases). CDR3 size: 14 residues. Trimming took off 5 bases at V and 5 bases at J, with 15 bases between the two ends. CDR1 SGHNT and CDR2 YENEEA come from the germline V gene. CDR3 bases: TGTGCCAGCAGCCCCTCGGGGGGCGCGACTGAAGCTTTCTTT. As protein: CASSPSGGATEAFF.

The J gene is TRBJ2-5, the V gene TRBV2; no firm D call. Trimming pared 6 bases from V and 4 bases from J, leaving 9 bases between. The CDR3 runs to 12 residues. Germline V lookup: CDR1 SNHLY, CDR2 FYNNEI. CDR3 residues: CASSAPRETQYF. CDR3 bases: TGTGCCAGCAGCGCCCCGCGAGAGACCCAGTACTTC.

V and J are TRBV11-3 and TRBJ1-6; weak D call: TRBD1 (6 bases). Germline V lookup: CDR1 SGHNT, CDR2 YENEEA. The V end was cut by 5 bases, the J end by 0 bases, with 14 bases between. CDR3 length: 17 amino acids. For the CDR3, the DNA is TGTGCCAGCAGCACCAAGGGGGGGGACTCCTATAATTCACCCCTCCACTTT. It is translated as CASSTKGGDSYNSPLHF. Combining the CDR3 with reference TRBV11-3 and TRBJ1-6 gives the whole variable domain EAGVVQSPRYKIIEKKQPVAFWCNPISGHNTLYWYLQNLGQGPELLIRYENEEAVDDSQLPKDRFSAERLKGVDSTLKIQPAELGDSAVYLCASSTKGGDSYNSPLHFGNGTRLTVT.

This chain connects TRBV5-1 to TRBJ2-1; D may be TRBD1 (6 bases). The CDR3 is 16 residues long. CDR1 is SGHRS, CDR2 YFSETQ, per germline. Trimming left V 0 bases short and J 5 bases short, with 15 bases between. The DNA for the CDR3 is TGCGCCAGCAGCTTGGGTGGGGGCGCGAGGGACAATGAGCAGTTCTTC. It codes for CASSLGGGARDNEQFF.

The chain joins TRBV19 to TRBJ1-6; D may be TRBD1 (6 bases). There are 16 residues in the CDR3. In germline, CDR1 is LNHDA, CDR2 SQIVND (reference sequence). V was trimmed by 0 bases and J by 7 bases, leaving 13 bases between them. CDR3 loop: CASSIDLQGGNSPLHF. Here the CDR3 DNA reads TGTGCCAGTAGTATAGACTTACAGGGTGGCAATTCACCCCTCCACTTT. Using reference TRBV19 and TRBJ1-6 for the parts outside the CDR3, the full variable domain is DGGITQSPKYLFRKEGQNVTLSCEQNLNHDAMYWYRQDPGQGLRLIYYSQIVNDFQKGDIAEGYSVSREKKESFPLTVTSAQKNPTAFYLCASSIDLQGGNSPLHFGNGTRLTVT.

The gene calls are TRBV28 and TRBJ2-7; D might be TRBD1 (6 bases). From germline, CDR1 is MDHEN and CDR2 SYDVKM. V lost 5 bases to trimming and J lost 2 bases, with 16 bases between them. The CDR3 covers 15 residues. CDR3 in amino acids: CASSPGHRVPYEQYF. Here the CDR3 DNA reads TGTGCCAGCAGTCCCGGGCACAGGGTTCCCTACGAGCAGTACTTC.

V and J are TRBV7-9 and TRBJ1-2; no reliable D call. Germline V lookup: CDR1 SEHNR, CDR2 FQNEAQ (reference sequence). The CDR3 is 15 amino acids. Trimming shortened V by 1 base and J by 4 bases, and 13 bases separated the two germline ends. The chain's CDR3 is CASSLGVAGSYGYTF. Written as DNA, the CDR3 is TGTGCCAGCAGCTTAGGTGTAGCCGGCTCCTATGGCTACACCTTC.

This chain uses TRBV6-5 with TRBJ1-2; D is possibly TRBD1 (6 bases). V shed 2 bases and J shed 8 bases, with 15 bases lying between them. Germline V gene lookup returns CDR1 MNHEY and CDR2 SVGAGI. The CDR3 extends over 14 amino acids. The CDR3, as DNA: TGTGCCAGCAGTTACCTAATCCCACAGGGAGGCTACACCTTC. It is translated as CASSYLIPQGGYTF.

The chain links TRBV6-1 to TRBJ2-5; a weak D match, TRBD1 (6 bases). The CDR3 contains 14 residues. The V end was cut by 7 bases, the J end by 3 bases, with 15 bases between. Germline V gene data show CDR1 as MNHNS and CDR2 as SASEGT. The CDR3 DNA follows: TGTGCCAGCAACCAACGAGGGGGTGAAGAGACCCAGTACTTC. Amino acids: CASNQRGGEETQYF.

CDR3 sequence (DNA): TGTGCCAGCAGTGTTTCTAGCGGCCTAGGGACGAATACGCAGTATTTT. Translation gives CASSVSSGLGTNTQYF. The rearrangement joins TRBV6-1 to TRBJ2-3, with 7 bases lining up with TRBD2. The CDR3 sequence is 16 residues long. J gave up 7 bases and V 4 bases, and 14 bases lay outside the gene matches. In germline, CDR1 is MNHNS, CDR2 SASEGT.

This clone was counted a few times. This CDR3 reads CASSLGWSNEKLFF. For the CDR3, the DNA is TGTGCCAGCAGCTTAGGTTGGAGCAATGAAAAACTGTTTTTT. The V gene is TRBV7-8, the J gene TRBJ1-4, with D unclear. In germline, CDR1 is SGHVS, CDR2 FQNEAQ. V was trimmed by 1 base and J by 5 bases, leaving 8 bases between them. There are 14 residues in the CDR3.

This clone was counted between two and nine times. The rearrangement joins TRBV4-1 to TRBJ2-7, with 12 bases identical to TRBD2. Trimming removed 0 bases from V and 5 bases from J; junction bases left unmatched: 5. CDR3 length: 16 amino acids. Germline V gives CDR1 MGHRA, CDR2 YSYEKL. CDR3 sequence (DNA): TGCGCCAGCAGCCAAGATACTAGCGGGGGGTTCGACGAGCAGTACTTC. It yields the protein CASSQDTSGGFDEQYF.

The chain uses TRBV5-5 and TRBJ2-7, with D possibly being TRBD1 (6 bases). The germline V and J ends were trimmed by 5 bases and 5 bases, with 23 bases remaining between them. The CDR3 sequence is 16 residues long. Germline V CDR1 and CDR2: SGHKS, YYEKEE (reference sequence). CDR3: CASSLGPETGIHEQYF. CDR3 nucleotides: TGTGCCAGCAGTTTAGGCCCCGAGACAGGAATCCACGAGCAGTACTTC.

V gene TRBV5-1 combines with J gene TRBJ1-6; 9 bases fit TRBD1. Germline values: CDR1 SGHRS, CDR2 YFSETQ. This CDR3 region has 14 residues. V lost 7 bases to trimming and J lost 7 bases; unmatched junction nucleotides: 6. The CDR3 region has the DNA TGCGCCAGCGGAACAGGGGGCGACAATTCACCCCTCCACTTT. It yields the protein CASGTGGDNSPLHF.

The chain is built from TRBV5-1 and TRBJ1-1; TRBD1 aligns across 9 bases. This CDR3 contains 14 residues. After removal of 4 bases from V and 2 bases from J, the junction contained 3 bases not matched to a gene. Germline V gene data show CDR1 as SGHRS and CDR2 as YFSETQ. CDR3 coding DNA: TGCGCCAGCAGCAGAACAGGGGGCAACACTGAAGCTTTCTTT. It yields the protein CASSRTGGNTEAFF.

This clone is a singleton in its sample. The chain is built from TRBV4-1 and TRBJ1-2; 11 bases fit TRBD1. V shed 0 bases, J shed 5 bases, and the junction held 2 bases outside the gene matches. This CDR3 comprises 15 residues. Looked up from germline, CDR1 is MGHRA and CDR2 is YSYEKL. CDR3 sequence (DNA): TGCGCCAGCAGCCAAGACGGACAGGGGGCGTATGGCTACACCTTC. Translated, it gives CASSQDGQGAYGYTF.

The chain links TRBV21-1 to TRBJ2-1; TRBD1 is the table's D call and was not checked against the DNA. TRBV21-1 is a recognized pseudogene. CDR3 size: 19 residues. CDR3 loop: CASKEHMEQGPSSYNEQFF. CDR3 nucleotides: TGTGCCAGCAAGGAGCATATGGAACAGGGACCGAGCTCCTACAATGAGCAGTTCTTC.

The CDR3 loop is CASSPRVIAGRETQYF. Written as DNA, the CDR3 is TGTGCCAGCAGCCCCCGAGTGATAGCGGGGAGGGAGACCCAGTACTTC. The V gene is TRBV7-4, the J gene TRBJ2-5, with TRBD2 matching 8 bases. CDR1 SGHVT and CDR2 SQSDAQ come from the germline V gene. CDR3 size: 16 residues. Trimming at V came to 5 bases and at J to 5 bases, leaving 13 bases not matched to a gene.

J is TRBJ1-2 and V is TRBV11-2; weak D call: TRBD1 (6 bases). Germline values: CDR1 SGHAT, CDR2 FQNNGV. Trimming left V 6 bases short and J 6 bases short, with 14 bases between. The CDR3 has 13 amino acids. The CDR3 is CASSRQGNDGYTF. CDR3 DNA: TGTGCCAGCAGTCGCCAGGGGAACGATGGCTACACCTTC.

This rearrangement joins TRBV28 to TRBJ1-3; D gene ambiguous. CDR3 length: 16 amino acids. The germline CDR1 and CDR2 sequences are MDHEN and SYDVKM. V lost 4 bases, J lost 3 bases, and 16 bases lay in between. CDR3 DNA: TGTGCCAGCAGTTCCCCCCGGGGAAAGGGTGGAAACACCATATATTTT. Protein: CASSSPRGKGGNTIYF.

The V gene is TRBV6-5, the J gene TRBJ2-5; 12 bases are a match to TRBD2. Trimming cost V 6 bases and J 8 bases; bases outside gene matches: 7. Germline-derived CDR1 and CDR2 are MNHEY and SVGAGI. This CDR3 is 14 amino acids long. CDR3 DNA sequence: TGTGCCAGCAGGCCTAGCGGGGGGGAGCAAACCCAGTACTTC. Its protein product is CASRPSGGEQTQYF.

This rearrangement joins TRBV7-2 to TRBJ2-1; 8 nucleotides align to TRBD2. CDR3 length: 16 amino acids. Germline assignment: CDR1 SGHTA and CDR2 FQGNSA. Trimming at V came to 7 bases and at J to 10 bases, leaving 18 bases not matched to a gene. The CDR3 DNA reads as TGTGCCAGCACGCCAAGGAGGCGGGGGGCAGGCGGGGAGCAGTTCTTC. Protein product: CASTPRRRGAGGEQFF.

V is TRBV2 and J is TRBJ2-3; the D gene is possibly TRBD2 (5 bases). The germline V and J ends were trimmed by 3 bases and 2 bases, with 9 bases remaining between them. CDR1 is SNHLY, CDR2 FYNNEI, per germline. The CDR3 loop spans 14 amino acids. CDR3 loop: CASSETTPTDTQYF. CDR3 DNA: TGTGCCAGCAGTGAGACTACTCCCACAGATACGCAGTATTTT.

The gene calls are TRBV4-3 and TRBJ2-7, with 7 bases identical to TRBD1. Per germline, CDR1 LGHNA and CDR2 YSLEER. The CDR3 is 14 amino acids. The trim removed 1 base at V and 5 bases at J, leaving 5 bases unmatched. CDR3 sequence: CASSQVTGVDEQYF. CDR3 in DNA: TGCGCCAGCAGCCAAGTTACAGGGGTGGACGAGCAGTACTTC.

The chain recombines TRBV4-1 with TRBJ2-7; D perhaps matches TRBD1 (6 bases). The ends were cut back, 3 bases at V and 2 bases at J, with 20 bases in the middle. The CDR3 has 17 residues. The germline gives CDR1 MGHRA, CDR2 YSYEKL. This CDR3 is CASSHISPGQGAYEQYF. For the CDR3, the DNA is TGCGCCAGCAGCCACATTTCTCCGGGACAAGGGGCCTACGAGCAGTACTTC.

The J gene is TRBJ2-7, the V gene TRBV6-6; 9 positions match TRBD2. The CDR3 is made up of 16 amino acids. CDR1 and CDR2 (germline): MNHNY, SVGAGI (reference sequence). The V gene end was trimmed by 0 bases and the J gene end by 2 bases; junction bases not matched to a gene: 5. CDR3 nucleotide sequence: TGTGCCAGCAGTTACTCTTCCGGCGGGGGGGCCTACGAGCAGTACTTC. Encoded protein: CASSYSSGGGAYEQYF.

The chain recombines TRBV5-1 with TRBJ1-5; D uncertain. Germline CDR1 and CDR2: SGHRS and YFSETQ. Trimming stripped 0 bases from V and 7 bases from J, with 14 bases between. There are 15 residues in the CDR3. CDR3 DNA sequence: TGCGCCAGCAGCTTGGCGTCGGGAGCGGGGCAGCCCCAGCATTTT. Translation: CASSLASGAGQPQHF.